This T cell receptor beta chain was captured by sequencing in a study of radiation and T cells in renal cell carcinoma. Time point here: baseline pretreatment blood. Treatment of the sample: 15 Gy SBRT to primary tumor, nephrectomy 4 weeks later. This renal cell carcinoma was of the clear cell type. This CDR3 comprises 13 residues. V was trimmed by 1 base and J by 4 bases, leaving 8 bases between them. Germline-derived CDR1 and CDR2 are SGHDT and YYEEEE. Study conclusions and caveats: Pretreatment tumor biopsies were lacking, so baseline clonotypes are unknown. Top tumor clonotypes rose in blood 2 weeks post-radiation, then contracted.

This clone occurred once. As yet, its antigen is unknown. The data were produced by immunoSEQ multiplex PCR, yet TCRdb's version contains in-frame clones alone and is incomplete. The sample consists of 150,000 or so clones, 70% to 90% of them appearing once. This sample comprised blood, obtained from a patient whose treatment included radiotherapy and nephrectomy. This receptor was obtained from a woman between 45 and 60 years old with renal cell carcinoma. The chain employs TRBV5-6 and TRBJ1-2; D call uncertain. The CDR3 coding sequence is TGTGCCAGCAGCTTGCGGGGAATCTATGGCTACACCTTC. Protein: CASSLRGIYGYTF.